These 13 T cell receptor beta chains share one sample of origin, sequenced in a study of human T cells and chemical hapten exposure (dated by TCRdb to about 2021). The library was generated by RACE. The sample was run on a NextSeq 500. The raw public data were reprocessed by TCRdb itself: fastp quality trimming at Q25, MiXCR clonotype calling, in-frame beta chains only. Rows merge per CDR3 protein into single entries with the most common DNA and genes. This sample comprises approximately 52,000 distinct CDR3 sequences, approximately 11% of them detected only once. Around 2% of the sample rests with the top ten. In light of the paper, this sample's time point label describes: patch test 1, 2 weeks after DPC sensitization. The treatment or condition label, read with the paper, signifies: therapeutic diphenylcyclopropenone sensitization with weekly scalp DPC. Unfractionated whole blood was collected in Tempus Blood RNA tubes, and total RNA was extracted from that blood.

The specimen was whole blood, collected in connection with sensitization to the hapten diphenylcyclopropenone (DPC). The receptors come from a woman aged 40 to 50 with alopecia areata. Some clones in this sample may be carry-over from other donors' samples.

J is TRBJ2-5 and V is TRBV27, with 8 bases that match TRBD1. Germline lookup yields CDR1 MNHEY and CDR2 SMNVEV (reference sequence). V was clipped by 4 bases and J by 5 bases; unmatched bases: 6. The CDR3 has 14 residues. CDR3: CASSSKDRVETQYF. For the CDR3, the DNA is TGTGCCAGCAGTTCCAAGGACAGGGTGGAGACCCAGTACTTC.

This clonotype was observed a handful of times. The genes are TRBV7-2 and TRBJ2-2, with no clear D. The CDR3 covers 14 residues. Germline V gene data show CDR1 as SGHTA and CDR2 as FQGNSA. The V gene lost 6 bases and the J gene lost 0 bases, with 8 bases spanning the gap. CDR3 protein: CASSRTSNTGELFF. DNA of the CDR3: TGTGCCAGCAGTAGGACGTCGAACACCGGGGAGCTGTTTTTT.

Ten or more counts support this clonotype. V is TRBV5-1 and J is TRBJ2-3, with TRBD2 as a possible D gene (6 bases). CDR1 is SGHRS, CDR2 YFSETQ, per germline. The CDR3 covers 14 residues. Trimming took 4 bases from V and 0 from J, leaving 9 bases between them. CDR3 in DNA: TGCGCCAGCAGCCCGGGGACTAGCACAGATACGCAGTATTTT. It specifies CASSPGTSTDTQYF. Supplemented by reference TRBV5-1 and TRBJ2-3, the full variable domain reads KAGVTQTPRYLIKTRGQQVTLSCSPISGHRSVSWYQQTPGQGLQFLFEYFSETQRNKGNFPGRFSGRQFSNSRSEMNVSTLELGDSALYLCASSPGTSTDTQYFGPGTRLTVL.

This clonotype has only a few counts. V is TRBV13 and J is TRBJ2-4, with D tentatively TRBD2 (6 bases). Germline-derived CDR1 and CDR2 are PRHDT and FYEKMQ (reference sequence). Trimming removed 5 bases from V and 1 base from J, with 18 bases in between. This CDR3 contains 17 residues. CDR3 residues: CASSIEDSLAAKNIQYF. CDR3 in DNA: TGTGCCAGCAGCATAGAAGATTCTCTAGCGGCCAAAAACATTCAGTACTTC. The whole variable domain, filled in from reference TRBV13 and TRBJ2-4, reads AAGVIQSPRHLIKEKRETATLKCYPIPRHDTVYWYQQGPGQDPQFLISFYEKMQSDKGSIPDRFSAQQFSDYHSELNMSSLELGDSALYFCASSIEDSLAAKNIQYFGAGTRLSVL.

This clonotype was detected only a few times. The CDR3: CSAHSKNIQYF. CDR3 sequence (DNA): TGCAGCGCCCACAGCAAAAACATTCAGTACTTC. This chain uses TRBV29-1 with TRBJ2-4; no firm D call. Germline V gene data show CDR1 as SQVTM and CDR2 as ANQGSEA. V was cut by 7 bases and J by 3 bases, with 7 bases left in between. The CDR3 spans 11 residues.

This clonotype is a singleton in its sample. The V gene is TRBV9, the J gene TRBJ2-6; D not certain. This CDR3 is 15 amino acids long. Trimming removed 3 bases at V and 0 bases at J, with 7 bases between. CDR1 and CDR2 from the germline V gene are SGDLS and YYNGEE. The DNA of the CDR3 is TGTGCCAGCAGCGAGCCCCCCTCTGGGGCCAACGTCCTGACTTTC. It codes for CASSEPPSGANVLTF.

This clonotype was seen a handful of times. The chain is built from TRBV7-9 and TRBJ1-5; D is perhaps TRBD1 (5 bases). V lost 2 bases to trimming and J lost 6 bases, with 14 bases between them. The CDR3 length is 15 residues. Germline CDR1 SEHNR, CDR2 FQNEAQ (reference sequence). This CDR3 is CASSLTGLGGQPQHF. CDR3 DNA sequence: TGTGCCAGCAGCTTAACGGGACTCGGGGGTCAGCCCCAGCATTTT.

This clonotype turned up a few times. The rearrangement uses TRBV6-5 and TRBJ1-2, with TRBD1 matching over 8 bases. Germline-derived CDR1 and CDR2 are MNHEY and SVGAGI. This CDR3 contains 14 residues. The V gene end was trimmed by 4 bases and the J gene end by 6 bases; junction bases not matched to a gene: 7. CDR3 in amino acids: CASSSAGQGHGYTF. The CDR3 nucleotides read TGTGCCAGCAGTTCCGCCGGACAGGGTCATGGCTACACCTTC.

This rearrangement joins TRBV7-2 to TRBJ2-1; TRBD1 is a possible D gene (5 bases). V dropped 1 base and J dropped 3 bases, with 10 bases sitting between them. CDR3 size: 15 residues. Germline V lookup: CDR1 SGHTA, CDR2 FQGNSA. The DNA of the CDR3 is TGTGCCAGCAGCTTAGGGGCAGGGAACTACAATGAGCAGTTCTTC. Translated, it gives CASSLGAGNYNEQFF.

In its sample, this clonotype was seen many times. This sequence joins TRBV27 and TRBJ1-2; TRBD1 agrees at 7 bases. Trimming at V came to 3 bases and at J to 5 bases, leaving 3 bases not matched to a gene. The CDR3 sequence is 13 residues long. Germline V CDR1 and CDR2: MNHEY, SMNVEV (reference sequence). Here the CDR3 reads CASSLTGHYGYTF. In DNA, the CDR3 is TGTGCCAGCAGTTTGACAGGGCATTATGGCTACACCTTC.

Many counts were recorded for this clonotype. The rearrangement uses TRBV3-1 and TRBJ1-1; D gene unclear. With 4 bases removed from V and 3 bases from J, the gap between germline ends came to 9 bases. Germline CDR1 reads LGHDT; CDR2 reads YNNKEL (reference sequence). CDR3 size: 13 residues. CDR3 residues: CASSPPSDTEAFF. CDR3 nucleotides: TGTGCCAGCAGCCCTCCCTCGGACACTGAAGCTTTCTTT. Using reference TRBV3-1 and TRBJ1-1 for the parts outside the CDR3, the full variable domain is DTAVSQTPKYLVTQMGNDKSIKCEQNLGHDTMYWYKQDSKKFLKIMFSYNNKELIINETVPNRFSPKSPDKAHLNLHINSLELGDSAVYFCASSPPSDTEAFFGQGTRLTVV.

The chain carries TRBV20-1 and TRBJ1-5; possible D gene TRBD1, 6 bases. V was clipped by 6 bases and J by 7 bases, with 19 bases between them. The CDR3 spans 14 residues. The germline gives CDR1 DFQATT, CDR2 SNEGSKA (reference sequence). The CDR3 sequence: CSASDRSRYQPQHF. The CDR3 bases are TGCAGTGCCTCTGACAGGTCTCGGTACCAGCCCCAGCATTTT.

The chain is built from TRBV7-8 and TRBJ1-5; D is undetermined. Germline assignment: CDR1 SGHVS and CDR2 FQNEAQ. The CDR3 consists of 13 residues. The V gene lost 1 base and the J gene lost 6 bases, with 7 bases spanning the gap. CDR3 DNA sequence: TGTGCCAGCAGCTTAGATCGTCCTCAGCCCCAGCATTTT. This translates into CASSLDRPQPQHF.